Given below is one TCR beta chain in context. Source study methods: Reference gene primer amplification in the assay estimated nucleated cell counts. Clones were sequenced by immunoSEQ multiplex PCR, and TCRdb holds only the in-frame ones, with some missing. V and J calls plus clone size are reproduced from that table; the DNA served to infer D and trimming. Here the sample spans 46,000 or so clones, approximately 85% being singletons. This entry is derived from a study of blood T cell repertoires in COVID-19. About the research overall: Donors in the United States, Italy and Spain gave samples during acute or convalescent COVID-19. PBMCs, B-cell-depleted T cells, or T cells were the source of the cDNA or gDNA that made up the material.

Seattle's cohort entered during active infection and was followed longitudinally. The receptor's source is an elderly woman with COVID-19, enrolled during active disease. The source material was peripheral blood.

The CDR3 nucleotides are TGTGCCAGCTGCGGACAGGCCACTGAAAAACTGTTTTTT. This sequence encodes CASCGQATEKLFF. The chain links TRBV2 to TRBJ1-4; 7 bases are shared with TRBD1. CDR3 length equals 13 residues. Germline CDR1 is SNHLY and CDR2 is FYNNEI. Trimming at V came to 8 bases and at J to 7 bases, leaving 7 bases not matched to a gene.